This TCR beta chain was captured in a study of blood T cell repertoires in COVID-19. Study information: Collection of acute and convalescent COVID-19 samples took place in the United States, Italy and Spain.

Measured with immunoSEQ multiplex PCR; TCRdb has only the in-frame clones, and not every one. The data show a few hundred thousand clones, 80% to 90% seen once. V shed 5 bases and J 6 bases; nucleotides not matched to a gene: 0. This CDR3 is 12 amino acids long. CDR1 and CDR2 (germline): SGHNT, YENEEA. The source of this sequence is a young man who had recovered from COVID-19. The chain links TRBV11-3 to TRBJ2-2, with TRBD1 matching 7 bases. Material: PBMCs or T cells enriched from blood (not recorded which). The DNA of the CDR3 is TGTGCCAGCAGCCAGGGGGCCGGGGAGCTGTTTTTT. It codes for CASSQGAGELFF.